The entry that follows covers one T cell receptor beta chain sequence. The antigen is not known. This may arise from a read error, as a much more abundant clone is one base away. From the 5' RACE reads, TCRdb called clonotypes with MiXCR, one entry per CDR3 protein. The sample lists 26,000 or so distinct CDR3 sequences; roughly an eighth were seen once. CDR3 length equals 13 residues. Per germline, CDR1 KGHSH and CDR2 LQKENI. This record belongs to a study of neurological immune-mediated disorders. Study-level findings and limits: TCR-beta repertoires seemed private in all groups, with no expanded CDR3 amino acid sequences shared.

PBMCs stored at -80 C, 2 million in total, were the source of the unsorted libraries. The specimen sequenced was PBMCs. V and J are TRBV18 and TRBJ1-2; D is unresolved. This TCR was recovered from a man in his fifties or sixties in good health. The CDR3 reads CASTPSGNGGYTF. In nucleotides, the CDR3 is TGTGCCAGCACACCCTCCGGGAACGGTGGCTACACCTTC.